This entry lists 31 T cell receptor beta chains sequenced from one sample in a study of cytotoxic CD8 clonotypes in ibrutinib-treated CLL. Produced via immunoSEQ multiplex PCR; TCRdb's table is partial and in-frame only. In the table there are around 140,000 clones, approximately 80% of which are singletons. The sequencing used PBMCs, collected after 36 months of ibrutinib treatment. These receptors were obtained from a human donor with chronic lymphocytic leukemia.

The chain employs TRBV4-2 and TRBJ2-7, with D possibly TRBD2 on 5 matching bases. Germline lookup yields CDR1 LGHNA and CDR2 YNFKEQ. The ends were cut back, 4 bases at V and 3 bases at J, with 16 bases in the middle. The CDR3 runs 15 residues. The CDR3 DNA sequence: TGTGCCAGCAGCCCAGTTCGGACTTTAAACTACGAGCAGTACTTC. It is translated as CASSPVRTLNYEQYF.

V is TRBV25-1 and J is TRBJ2-7; 11 nucleotides match TRBD1. The CDR3 loop spans 14 amino acids. Germline CDR1 reads MGHDK; CDR2 reads SYGVNS. The J segment lost 4 bases and the V segment lost 8 bases, leaving 7 bases of the junction unmatched. The CDR3, as DNA: TGTGCCAGCGAAAGGACAGGGGGCAGGTACGAGCAGTACTTC. Translation: CASERTGGRYEQYF.

The chain employs TRBV7-3 and TRBJ1-1; D ambiguous. Trimming took off 5 bases at V and 1 base at J, with 11 bases between the two ends. Looked up from germline, CDR1 is SGHTA and CDR2 is FQGTGA. The CDR3 sequence is 14 residues long. The CDR3 loop reads CASSPRRENTEAFF. As DNA, the CDR3 is TGTGCCAGCAGCCCGCGGCGGGAGAACACTGAAGCTTTCTTT.

This clone was observed a single time. The chain employs TRBV2 and TRBJ1-1; no clear D. V was pared by 5 bases and J by 0 bases, with 10 bases between. From germline, CDR1 is SNHLY and CDR2 FYNNEI. This CDR3 contains 14 residues. The CDR3 DNA reads as TGTGCCAGCAGTAGGGTCAGATTGAACACTGAAGCTTTCTTT. It codes for CASSRVRLNTEAFF. The whole variable domain, filled in from reference TRBV2 and TRBJ1-1, reads EPEVTQTPSHQVTQMGQEVILRCVPISNHLYFYWYRQILGQKVEFLVSFYNNEISEKSEIFDDQFSVERPDGSNFTLKIRSTKLEDSAMYFCASSRVRLNTEAFFGQGTRLTVV.

The chain uses TRBV6-5 and TRBJ1-2; tentatively, D is TRBD1 (5 bases). V was shortened by 2 bases and J by 3 bases, with 16 bases between the two germline ends. Per germline, CDR1 MNHEY and CDR2 SVGAGI. The CDR3 extends over 16 amino acids. CDR3 in DNA: TGTGCCAGCAGTTACAAAACCGGGACGGCTTACTATGGCTACACCTTC. It is translated as CASSYKTGTAYYGYTF.

This clone has only a few counts. V usage is TRBV5-4 and J usage is TRBJ1-6, with unresolved D. Germline CDR1 reads SGHNT; CDR2 reads YYREEE (reference sequence). This CDR3 is built from 15 residues. Trimming shortened V by 5 bases and J by 6 bases, and 15 bases separated the two germline ends. CDR3 in amino acids: CASRTDSPGNSPLHF. The CDR3 DNA follows: TGTGCCAGCAGAACCGATTCGCCGGGTAATTCACCCCTCCACTTT.

The chain combines TRBV4-1 with TRBJ2-7; D is possibly TRBD2 (5 bases). The CDR3 totals 13 residues. V lost 4 bases and J lost 6, with 13 bases in between. The germline V gene encodes CDR1 MGHRA and CDR2 YSYEKL. The CDR3 loop is CASSLGSVGEQYF. CDR3 sequence (DNA): TGCGCCAGCAGCCTTGGGAGTGTCGGCGAGCAGTACTTC.

This sequence joins TRBV2 and TRBJ2-2, with unresolved D. Trimming shortened V by 6 bases and J by 4 bases, and 9 bases separated the two germline ends. The germline gives CDR1 SNHLY, CDR2 FYNNEI. The CDR3 consists of 13 residues. Here the CDR3 DNA reads TGTGCCAGCAGAGGTTTGGGCACCGGGGAGCTGTTTTTT. This gives the protein CASRGLGTGELFF.

This clone was picked up one time. The chain joins TRBV6-5 to TRBJ2-7, with 8 bases fitting TRBD2. CDR1 is MNHEY, CDR2 SVGAGI, per germline. V dropped 6 bases and J dropped 1; count of bases not matched to a gene: 8. The CDR3 consists of 15 residues. The chain's CDR3 is CASSDLGRESYEQYF. The CDR3 region has the DNA TGTGCCAGCAGCGATCTCGGGAGGGAATCCTACGAGCAGTACTTC.

The gene calls are TRBV9 and TRBJ2-3; D is unclear. Germline loops: CDR1 SGDLS, CDR2 YYNGEE. Between the trimmed V and J ends, which lost 0 bases and 6 bases, there was a span of 8 bases. This CDR3 is built from 13 residues. The CDR3 DNA is TGTGCCAGCAGCGTAGATTCGGGCGATACGCAGTATTTT. Translating gives CASSVDSGDTQYF.

The genes are TRBV19 and TRBJ1-1; 7 nucleotides line up with TRBD1. Germline assignment: CDR1 LNHDA and CDR2 SQIVND (reference sequence). The V and J ends lost 4 bases and 1 base, in that order; junction bases with no gene match: 6. This CDR3 spans 15 amino acids. Written as DNA, the CDR3 is TGTGCCAGTAGTACCAGACAGGGTGGGAACACTGAAGCTTTCTTT. It encodes CASSTRQGGNTEAFF.

The rearrangement uses TRBV6-1 and TRBJ2-7; weak D call: TRBD1 (5 bases). The V gene's germline CDR1 is MNHNS and CDR2 SASEGT. The V and J ends lost 3 bases and 2 bases respectively, with 20 bases between them. The CDR3 extends over 17 amino acids. CDR3 in DNA: TGTGCCAGCAGTGACTACCCCCCAGGGAATCGGGCCTACGAGCAGTACTTC. Its protein is CASSDYPPGNRAYEQYF.

The V call is TRBV5-1, the J call TRBJ2-2; D ambiguous. V was pared by 1 base and J by 5 bases, with 15 bases between. The CDR3 runs 16 residues. In germline, CDR1 is SGHRS, CDR2 YFSETQ. CDR3 bases: TGCGCCAGCAGCTTGTATCCCTCCGGTGAGACCGGGGAGCTGTTTTTT. It specifies CASSLYPSGETGELFF.

This sequence joins TRBV28 and TRBJ1-2; TRBD1 is a possible D gene (6 bases). The CDR3 is 14 residues long. Germline V gene sequence: CDR1 MDHEN, CDR2 SYDVKM. The V end was cut by 2 bases, the J end by 3 bases, with 10 bases between. The CDR3 protein is CASSLGGRYYGYTF. The CDR3 DNA reads as TGTGCCAGCAGTTTAGGGGGGCGATACTATGGCTACACCTTC.

The chain employs TRBV5-1 and TRBJ1-1, with a tentative D call TRBD1 (5 bases). Germline V gene lookup returns CDR1 SGHRS and CDR2 YFSETQ. Trimming removed 0 bases from V and 3 bases from J, with 6 bases in between. The CDR3 consists of 13 residues. The CDR3 spells CASSLAGDTEAFF. The CDR3 DNA reads TGCGCCAGCAGCTTGGCGGGGGACACTGAAGCTTTCTTT.

The J gene is TRBJ2-1, the V gene TRBV15, with 11 nucleotides matching TRBD2. This CDR3 comprises 15 residues. Germline V gene data show CDR1 as LNHNV and CDR2 as YYDKDF (reference sequence). The V segment lost 5 bases and the J segment 5 bases; nucleotides outside the gene matches: 5. This chain's CDR3 is CATSFLAGGNNEQFF. The CDR3 coding sequence is TGTGCCACCAGCTTTCTAGCGGGAGGAAACAATGAGCAGTTCTTC.

V and J are TRBV5-1 and TRBJ2-5, with no clear D. V was shortened by 4 bases and J by 5 bases, with 18 bases between the two germline ends. The CDR3 consists of 15 residues. The germline V gene has CDR1 SGHRS and CDR2 YFSETQ. CDR3: CASSNMSGIGETQYF. CDR3 nucleotide sequence: TGCGCCAGCAGCAATATGTCCGGAATAGGGGAGACCCAGTACTTC.

Comments on this clone: At the DNA level, this CDR3 is encoded by other sequences in the same sample as well. The J gene is TRBJ2-5, the V gene TRBV28; no clear D gene. Germline V gene data show CDR1 as MDHEN and CDR2 as SYDVKM. The CDR3 runs 13 residues. V was pared by 10 bases and J by 5 bases, with 17 bases between. DNA of the CDR3: TGTGCCACTTCCGGCGGCGGCTCGGAGACCCAGTACTTC. It yields the protein CATSGGGSETQYF. The complete variable domain, with remaining parts taken from reference TRBV28 and TRBJ2-5, reads DVKVTQSSRYLVKRTGEKVFLECVQDMDHENMFWYRQDPGLGLRLIYFSYDVKMKEKGDIPEGYSVSREKKERFSLILESASTNQTSMYLCATSGGGSETQYFGPGTRLLVL.

CDR3 nucleotides: TGTGCCAGCAGTTTGAGTGACGGGACAGGGGGAAGAGAGACCCAGTACTTC. It yields the protein CASSLSDGTGGRETQYF. This chain uses TRBV27 with TRBJ2-5; 11 positions agree with TRBD1. Germline V gene lookup returns CDR1 MNHEY and CDR2 SMNVEV (reference sequence). V lost 3 bases, J lost 4 bases, and 10 bases stayed unmatched. The CDR3 extends over 17 amino acids.

The genes are TRBV25-1 and TRBJ1-2, with D perhaps matching TRBD1 (6 bases). CDR1 MGHDK and CDR2 SYGVNS come from the germline V gene. The V end was cut by 10 bases, the J end by 3 bases, with 18 bases between. This CDR3 has 14 residues. The CDR3 here is CATSTGRPHYGYTF. In DNA form, the CDR3 reads TGTGCCACCTCGACAGGCAGGCCCCACTATGGCTACACCTTC.

The chain joins TRBV6-6 to TRBJ1-5; D might be TRBD1 (6 bases). From germline, CDR1 is MNHNY and CDR2 SVGAGI (reference sequence). V gave up 8 bases and J gave up 6 bases, with 20 bases separating them. The CDR3 covers 15 residues. The CDR3 loop is CASVKHLGGGQPQHF. Here the CDR3 DNA reads TGTGCCAGCGTAAAACACTTGGGGGGCGGTCAGCCCCAGCATTTT.

The chain links TRBV7-2 to TRBJ2-3; D remains ambiguous. CDR1 is SGHTA and CDR2 is FQGNSA in the germline V gene. The CDR3 spans 12 residues. Between the trimmed V and J ends, which lost 4 bases and 0 bases, there was a span of 2 bases. The CDR3 loop is CASSSSTDTQYF. Written as DNA, the CDR3 is TGTGCCAGCAGCTCAAGCACAGATACGCAGTATTTT.

V gene TRBV23-1 combines with J gene TRBJ2-1; D unclear. TRBV23-1 is noted as an ORF with a role that remains uncertain. CDR3 size: 11 residues. Trimming took 8 bases from V and 10 from J, leaving 12 bases between them. CDR3 nucleotides: TGCGCCAGCCCCCAAGGGTGGGAGCAGTTCTTC. Translated: CASPQGWEQFF.

The V call is TRBV30, the J call TRBJ2-4, with 8 nucleotides matching TRBD2. CDR1 is GTSNPN, CDR2 SVGIG, per germline (reference sequence). The CDR3 totals 14 residues. With V trimmed by 1 base and J by 10 bases, 9 bases remained unmatched. The CDR3 coding sequence is TGTGCCTGGAGTGCATCCTCGAGCGGGGGAATTCAGTACTTC. Protein: CAWSASSSGGIQYF.

The chain carries TRBV4-1 and TRBJ2-2; the match to TRBD1 covers 9 bases. The germline gives CDR1 MGHRA, CDR2 YSYEKL. The V gene end was trimmed by 4 bases and the J gene end by 5 bases; junction bases not matched to a gene: 5. The CDR3 is 15 amino acids. CDR3 in amino acids: CASSRPGQGTGELFF. CDR3 DNA: TGCGCCAGCAGCCGACCGGGACAGGGAACCGGGGAGCTGTTTTTT.

This clone was seen a handful of times. DNA of the CDR3: TGCGCCAGCAGCCAAGAAGTAGAAGAGGATGAGCAGTTCTTC. Translation: CASSQEVEEDEQFF. J is TRBJ2-1 and V is TRBV4-1, with D hard to call. Germline loops: CDR1 MGHRA, CDR2 YSYEKL. The CDR3 loop spans 14 amino acids. Deletions cut 0 bases from V and 8 bases from J, with 11 bases between.

A single count supports this clone. The J gene is TRBJ2-1, the V gene TRBV9; D unclear. The germline V and J ends were trimmed by 3 bases and 5 bases, with 15 bases remaining between them. The CDR3 contains 15 residues. From germline, CDR1 is SGDLS and CDR2 YYNGEE. The CDR3 DNA is TGTGCCAGCAGCGCAATAGGTTGGGCAGACAATGAGCAGTTCTTC. Protein product: CASSAIGWADNEQFF.

The V call is TRBV5-1, the J call TRBJ2-4; no reliable D call. V was trimmed by 2 bases and J by 1 base, leaving 4 bases between them. CDR1 and CDR2 (germline): SGHRS, YFSETQ. This CDR3 region has 13 residues. Written as DNA, the CDR3 is TGCGCCAGCAGCTTAAACGCCAAAAACATTCAGTACTTC. Translating it yields CASSLNAKNIQYF.

The chain uses TRBV6-6 and TRBJ2-1; TRBD2 agrees at 9 bases. The CDR3 consists of 15 residues. V trimming: 2 bases; J trimming: 7 bases; junction bases outside the gene matches: 6. CDR1 is MNHNY, CDR2 SVGAGI, per germline (reference sequence). The CDR3 protein is CASSYNSAGGNEQFF. CDR3 DNA sequence: TGTGCCAGCAGTTACAATTCAGCGGGGGGAAATGAGCAGTTCTTC.

The V and J genes are TRBV19 and TRBJ2-5; D not certain. The CDR3 covers 13 residues. Germline lookup yields CDR1 LNHDA and CDR2 SQIVND (reference sequence). The V gene lost 5 bases and the J gene lost 0 bases, with 7 bases spanning the gap. The CDR3 DNA follows: TGTGCCAGTAGTGGTGACAACCAAGAGACCCAGTACTTC. Protein product: CASSGDNQETQYF.

V usage is TRBV6-1 and J usage is TRBJ1-2; 10 positions agree with TRBD1. The J segment lost 6 bases and the V segment lost 6 bases, leaving 4 bases of the junction unmatched. Germline V gene lookup returns CDR1 MNHNS and CDR2 SASEGT. The CDR3 extends over 13 amino acids. The DNA for the CDR3 is TGTGCCAGCAGCCCCGGGACAGGGGATGGCTACACCTTC. Amino acids: CASSPGTGDGYTF.